This T cell receptor beta chain was obtained from a study of vaccination and CD4 T cells after COVID-19. Overall study context: At a median approximately 76 days (range 14 to 241) after dose two, post-vaccine samples were obtained. Findings and limits, study-wide: Median SARS-CoV-2-reactive clonotypes rose from roughly 22 to 38, not significantly.

An Oncomine TCR Beta short-read assay was used to sequence the DNA from cultured CD4+ T cells. TCRdb processed the PCR reads anew with MiXCR; each CDR3 protein has one entry. The sample has about 23,000 distinct CDR3 sequences; about 35% are singletons. CDR1 SQVTM and CDR2 ANQGSEA come from the germline V gene. CDR3 length equals 12 residues. J gave up 4 bases and V 7 bases, and 6 bases lay outside the gene matches. A remark on this clonotype: The antigen is unknown.

Time point specified: late sampling 161 to 241 days after vaccination in a few convalescent patients. Specified treatment: roughly ten-day PBMC culture with coronavirus spike peptide pools or control peptides (ViraFEST assay). This clonotype was obtained from a human donor who had recovered from COVID-19. The chain is built from TRBV29-1 and TRBJ2-7, with 8 positions matching TRBD2. The sequencing here drew on CD4+ T cells from blood, cultured in vitro, taken about 7 months after SARS-CoV-2 vaccination. The CDR3 bases are TGCAGCGCCCGGGGGGGCGGGTACGAGCAGTACTTC. Translation: CSARGGGYEQYF.